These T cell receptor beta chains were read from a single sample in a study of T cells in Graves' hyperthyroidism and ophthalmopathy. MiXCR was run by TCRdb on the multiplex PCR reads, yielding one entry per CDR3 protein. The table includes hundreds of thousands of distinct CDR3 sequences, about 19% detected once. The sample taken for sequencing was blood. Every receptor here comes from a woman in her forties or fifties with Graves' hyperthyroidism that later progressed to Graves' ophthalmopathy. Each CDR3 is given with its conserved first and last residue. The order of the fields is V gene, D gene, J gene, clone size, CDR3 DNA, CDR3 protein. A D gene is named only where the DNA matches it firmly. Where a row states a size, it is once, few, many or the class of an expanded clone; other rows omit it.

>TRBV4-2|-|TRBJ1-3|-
TGTGCCAGCAGCCAAGCTCCGAGGGGCTCTGGAAACACCATATATTTT
CASSQAPRGSGNTIYF
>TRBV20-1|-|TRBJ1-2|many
TGCAGTGCTAGAAGCCCCAGGGGACGCTCTGGCTACACCTTC
CSARSPRGRSGYTF
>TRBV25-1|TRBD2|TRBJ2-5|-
TGTGCCAGCAGTGAGGGACTAGCGGGGGGTTGGGAGACCCAGTACTTC
CASSEGLAGGWETQYF
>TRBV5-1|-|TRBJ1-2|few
TGCGCCACCTCCCAAGGAGGGAACCTTAACTATGGCTACACCTTC
CATSQGGNLNYGYTF
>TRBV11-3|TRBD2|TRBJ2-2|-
TGTGCCAGCAGCGTATGGGGGGGAAAGGACACCGGGGAGCTGTTTTTT
CASSVWGGKDTGELFF
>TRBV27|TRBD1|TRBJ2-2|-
TGTGCCAGCACCCCAAAGGGGGCGCCTACCGGGGAGCTGTTTTTT
CASTPKGAPTGELFF
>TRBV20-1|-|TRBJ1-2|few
TGCAGTGCCCGCCGGGGGGGTGGCTACACCTTC
CSARRGGGYTF
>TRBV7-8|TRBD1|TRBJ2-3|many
TGTGCCAGCAGCTTCCCACCCCAGGGGGGCACAGATACGCAGTATTTT
CASSFPPQGGTDTQYF
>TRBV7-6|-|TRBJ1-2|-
TGTGCCAGCAGCCCCTGGAACTATGGCTACACCTTC
CASSPWNYGYTF
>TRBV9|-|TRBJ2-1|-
TGTGCCAGCAGCGTAGCCGGGGAGAATGAGCAGTTCTTC
CASSVAGENEQFF
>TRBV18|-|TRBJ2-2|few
TGTGCCAGCTCACCAGGGGCCACCGGGGAGCTGTTTTTT
CASSPGATGELFF
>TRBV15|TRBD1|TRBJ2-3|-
TGTGCCACCAGCGGCGGCGACAGGGGGCCAGATACGCAGTATTTT
CATSGGDRGPDTQYF
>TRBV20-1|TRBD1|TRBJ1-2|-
TGCAGTGCCAGGGGGGGGCTGGGGTATGGCTACACCTTC
CSARGGLGYGYTF
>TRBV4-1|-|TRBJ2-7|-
TGCGCCAGCAGCCAAGTCACTTCAGGCTACGAGCAGTACTTC
CASSQVTSGYEQYF
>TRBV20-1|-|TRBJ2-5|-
TGCAGTGCTGGACCCACTGGGCGGGAAGAGACCCAGTACTTC
CSAGPTGREETQYF
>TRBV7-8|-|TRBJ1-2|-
TGTGCCAGCAGCCCCAGTCAGGGGTTTGGCTACACCTTC
CASSPSQGFGYTF
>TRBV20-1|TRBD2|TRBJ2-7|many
TGCAGTGCTAGAGATGACTTAGCAGCGGGGGGCCGCTCCTACGAGCAGTACTTC
CSARDDLAAGGRSYEQYF